These 21 T cell receptor beta chains came from one sample sequenced in a study of long-term antiretroviral therapy in people with HIV (dated 2022 in TCRdb). The immunoSEQ hsTCRB v3.0 assay was used at survey level resolution to sequence the TRB variable region. Here the immuneACCESS table is served through TCRdb, limited to in-frame sequences with V and J called. Missing clones are a known gap in these copies; in checked studies unresolved V genes cover under half, and the rest lacks a known reason. The sample records roughly 6,500 clones, 70% to 90% of which are singletons. 2.5% to 3.5% of the sample comes from the top ten. The sample consisted of unsorted PBMCs, taken 3.7 years after starting antiretroviral therapy. These receptor sequences come from a woman aged 50 to 60 with HIV.

This clone was picked up one time. V gene TRBV27 combines with J gene TRBJ2-1; D not certain. CDR3 length: 16 amino acids. V lost 0 bases and J 1 base, leaving 10 bases between the germline ends. Germline V gene data show CDR1 as MNHEY and CDR2 as SMNVEV (reference sequence). The DNA of the CDR3 is TGTGCCAGCAGTTTATCCCAGGTGGGATCCTACAATGAGCAGTTCTTC. It yields the protein CASSLSQVGSYNEQFF.

The CDR3 here is CASSFTPPLAANTGELFF. CDR3 in DNA: TGTGCCAGCAGCTTCACCCCTCCACTAGCGGCTAACACCGGGGAGCTGTTTTTT. This rearrangement joins TRBV11-2 to TRBJ2-2; TRBD2 aligns across 8 bases. CDR3 length: 18 residues. Per germline, CDR1 SGHAT and CDR2 FQNNGV. V was pared by 3 bases and J by 2 bases, with 11 bases of the junction left unmatched.

The chain recombines TRBV25-1 with TRBJ2-5; TRBD2 matches 11 bases. V lost 1 base to trimming and J lost 5 bases; unmatched junction nucleotides: 6. The CDR3 totals 16 residues. Germline V CDR1 and CDR2: MGHDK, SYGVNS. Here the CDR3 DNA reads TGTGCCAGCAGTGAATTGGAGGGACTAGCGGCCGAGACCCAGTACTTC. Its translation: CASSELEGLAAETQYF.

The genes are TRBV7-9 and TRBJ2-2; D is unresolved. The CDR3 has 16 residues. Looked up from germline, CDR1 is SEHNR and CDR2 is FQNEAQ (reference sequence). V lost 2 bases and J lost 2, with 12 bases in between. The CDR3 DNA follows: TGTGCCAGCAGCTTATTTCCCAGCGTCAACACCGGGGAGCTGTTTTTT. It is translated as CASSLFPSVNTGELFF. Using reference TRBV7-9 and TRBJ2-2 for the parts outside the CDR3, the full variable domain is DTGVSQNPRHKITKRGQNVTFRCDPISEHNRLYWYRQTLGQGPEFLTYFQNEAQLEKSRLLSDRFSAERPKGSFSTLEIQRTEQGDSAMYLCASSLFPSVNTGELFFGEGSRLTVL.

This clone was recorded only once. V is TRBV5-1 and J is TRBJ1-2; tentative D call: TRBD1 (6 bases). Germline assignment: CDR1 SGHRS and CDR2 YFSETQ. The V gene lost 6 bases and the J gene lost 8 bases, with 29 bases spanning the gap. The CDR3 sequence is 17 residues long. CDR3 nucleotide sequence: TGCGCCAGCAACCCACTGCCCGGCGCTTGGACAGCGAGCGGCTACACCTTC. This encodes CASNPLPGAWTASGYTF.

The V call is TRBV7-2, the J call TRBJ2-1, with D tentatively TRBD1 or TRBD2 (5 bases each). There are 14 residues in the CDR3. Germline V lookup: CDR1 SGHTA, CDR2 FQGNSA. The germline V and J ends were trimmed by 2 bases and 10 bases, with 15 bases remaining between them. CDR3 sequence (DNA): TGTGCCAGCAGCTTATCTCGGAGTGGGGGAGAGCAGTTCTTC. It translates to CASSLSRSGGEQFF.

This rearrangement joins TRBV20-1 to TRBJ2-5; D remains unclear. This CDR3 spans 10 amino acids. V shed 5 bases and J shed 5 bases, with 6 bases lying between them. From germline, CDR1 is DFQATT and CDR2 SNEGSKA (reference sequence). In nucleotides, the CDR3 is TGCAGTGCTCTAGGGGAGACCCAGTACTTC. It codes for CSALGETQYF.

Of note for this clone: Its ends do not fully match the called genes, so a read error is possible. The gene calls are TRBV25-1 and TRBJ2-2; D might be TRBD1 or TRBD2, each matching 5 bases. Germline loops: CDR1 MGHDK, CDR2 SYGVNS. The CDR3 is 14 residues long. Written as DNA, the CDR3 is TGTGTCAGCAGTGCCCCCGGGACCCTGCGGGAGCTGTTTTTT. Protein sequence: CVSSAPGTLRELFF.

This rearrangement joins TRBV19 to TRBJ1-5; no clear D gene. Trimming cost V 5 bases and J 6 bases, with 17 bases left between them. From germline, CDR1 is LNHDA and CDR2 SQIVND (reference sequence). The CDR3 totals 15 residues. The chain's CDR3 is CASSPLGSRGQPQHF. Written as DNA, the CDR3 is TGTGCCAGTAGTCCCCTGGGGTCCCGAGGTCAGCCCCAGCATTTT.

V usage is TRBV6-5 and J usage is TRBJ2-3; TRBD1 matches 10 bases. Germline assignment: CDR1 MNHEY and CDR2 SVGAGI. J was trimmed by 1 base and V by 6 bases; bases with no gene match: 1. This CDR3 is built from 14 residues. The CDR3 DNA reads TGTGCCAGCAGGACAGGGGGCGGCACAGATACGCAGTATTTT. It encodes CASRTGGGTDTQYF.

The chain is built from TRBV30 and TRBJ1-1, with D uncertain. CDR1 and CDR2 from the germline V gene are GTSNPN and SVGIG (reference sequence). The CDR3 consists of 11 residues. The germline V and J ends were trimmed by 4 bases and 8 bases, with 11 bases remaining between them. The CDR3 is CAWTDGVEAFF. In nucleotides, the CDR3 is TGTGCCTGGACCGACGGAGTAGAAGCTTTCTTT.

V is TRBV5-1 and J is TRBJ2-2; unclear D gene. The V and J ends lost 1 base and 0 bases respectively, with 4 bases between them. Germline V gives CDR1 SGHRS, CDR2 YFSETQ. The CDR3 is 14 amino acids. DNA of the CDR3: TGCGCCAGCAGCTTGTCGGCGAACACCGGGGAGCTGTTTTTT. Translating gives CASSLSANTGELFF.

The chain uses TRBV12-5 and TRBJ2-1; D is undetermined. V gave up 3 bases and J gave up 2 bases, with 2 bases separating them. The length of the CDR3 is 12 residues. Per the germline V gene, CDR1 is LGHNT and CDR2 is FRNRAP. CDR3 region: CASGFTYNEQFF. In DNA, the CDR3 is TGTGCTAGTGGTTTTACCTACAATGAGCAGTTCTTC.

The chain links TRBV11-1 to TRBJ2-3, with a possible D match to TRBD2 (6 bases). The CDR3 loop spans 16 amino acids. From germline, CDR1 is SGHAT and CDR2 FQDESV (reference sequence). Deletions cut 1 base from V and 2 bases from J, with 13 bases between. The CDR3 region has the DNA TGTGCCAGCAGCTTAGACGGGGGACCCTCCACAGATACGCAGTATTTT. Translating gives CASSLDGGPSTDTQYF.

As regards this clone: A read error may account for a junction end that differs from germline. The rearrangement uses TRBV7-7 and TRBJ2-5; perhaps TRBD2 as D (6 bases). The CDR3 spans 15 residues. Germline assignment: CDR1 SSHAT and CDR2 FNYEAQ (reference sequence). This CDR3 is CASSLGLGGQETQYF. Written as DNA, the CDR3 is TGTGCTAGCAGCTTAGGGCTGGGGGGCCAAGAGACCCAGTACTTC. Full variable domain (outside the CDR3, taken from reference TRBV7-7 and TRBJ2-5): GAGVSQSPRYKVTKRGQDVTLRCDPISSHATLYWYQQALGQGPEFLTYFNYEAQPDKSGLPSDRFSAERPEGSISTLTIQRTEQRDSAMYRCASSLGLGGQETQYFGPGTRLLVL.

The CDR3 spells CASSLGQRETQYF. For the CDR3, the DNA is TGTGCCAGCAGCTTGGGACAGCGAGAGACCCAGTACTTC. This chain links TRBV11-2 with TRBJ2-5, with 7 bases matching TRBD1. The CDR3 consists of 13 residues. Trimming removed 3 bases from V and 4 bases from J; junction bases left unmatched: 2. Germline CDR1 and CDR2: SGHAT and FQNNGV.

V and J are TRBV6-5 and TRBJ2-1; 10 nucleotides align to TRBD2. In germline, CDR1 is MNHEY, CDR2 SVGAGI. Trimming at V came to 0 bases and at J to 4 bases, leaving 0 bases not matched to a gene. There are 15 residues in the CDR3. This CDR3 is CASSYSTSGYNEQFF. CDR3 in DNA: TGTGCCAGCAGTTACTCGACTAGCGGGTACAATGAGCAGTTCTTC.

The rearrangement uses TRBV7-9 and TRBJ2-7, with TRBD2 matching 7 bases. This CDR3 is built from 16 residues. Germline assignment: CDR1 SEHNR and CDR2 FQNEAQ (reference sequence). V was pared by 0 bases and J by 0 bases, with 5 bases of the junction left unmatched. The CDR3 protein is CASSLALGGSSYEQYF. CDR3 DNA: TGTGCCAGCAGCTTAGCGCTAGGCGGGAGCTCCTACGAGCAGTACTTC.

This chain links TRBV5-1 with TRBJ2-1; 9 bases line up with TRBD2. After removal of 4 bases from V and 5 bases from J, the junction contained 19 bases not matched to a gene. From germline, CDR1 is SGHRS and CDR2 YFSETQ. This CDR3 has 19 amino acids. The CDR3 sequence is CASSTRSLLRGRADNEQFF. CDR3 nucleotide sequence: TGCGCCAGCAGCACACGCTCCCTACTTCGCGGGAGGGCGGACAATGAGCAGTTCTTC.

This clone was seen just once. The chain recombines TRBV18 with TRBJ1-5, with D possibly matching TRBD1 (5 bases). The CDR3 extends over 14 amino acids. Germline CDR1 reads KGHSH; CDR2 reads LQKENI. Trimming took off 5 bases at V and 4 bases at J, with 12 bases between the two ends. Here the CDR3 reads CASSATGLNQPQHF. The CDR3, as DNA: TGTGCCAGCTCAGCTACGGGGCTAAATCAGCCCCAGCATTTT.

The chain uses TRBV7-9 and TRBJ1-1; 7 bases map to TRBD1. Germline CDR1 SEHNR, CDR2 FQNEAQ (reference sequence). This CDR3 has 14 amino acids. Trimming at V came to 1 base and at J to 6 bases, leaving 5 bases not matched to a gene. The CDR3 spells CASSLGQGWSEAFF. The CDR3 coding sequence is TGTGCCAGCAGCTTAGGACAGGGTTGGTCTGAAGCTTTCTTT.